This T cell receptor (beta chain) was sequenced in a study of identical twins. All donors comprised healthy Caucasians. This clonotype was seen only a few times. V trimming: 6 bases; J trimming: 4 bases; junction bases outside the gene matches: 7. Germline lookup yields CDR1 DFQATT and CDR2 SNEGSKA (reference sequence). This CDR3 spans 14 amino acids. One entry per CDR3 protein, called by TCRdb with MiXCR from the 5' RACE reads. The data hold roughly 1,500,000 distinct CDR3 sequences, with about 32% observed a single time. The gene calls are TRBV20-1 and TRBJ2-7, with 12 bases fitting TRBD2. This clonotype was obtained from a newborn girl in good health. Specimen: cord blood. CDR3 bases: TGCAGTGCCCAGGGACTAGCGGGCGAGTACGAGCAGTACTTC. Translation gives CSAQGLAGEYEQYF.